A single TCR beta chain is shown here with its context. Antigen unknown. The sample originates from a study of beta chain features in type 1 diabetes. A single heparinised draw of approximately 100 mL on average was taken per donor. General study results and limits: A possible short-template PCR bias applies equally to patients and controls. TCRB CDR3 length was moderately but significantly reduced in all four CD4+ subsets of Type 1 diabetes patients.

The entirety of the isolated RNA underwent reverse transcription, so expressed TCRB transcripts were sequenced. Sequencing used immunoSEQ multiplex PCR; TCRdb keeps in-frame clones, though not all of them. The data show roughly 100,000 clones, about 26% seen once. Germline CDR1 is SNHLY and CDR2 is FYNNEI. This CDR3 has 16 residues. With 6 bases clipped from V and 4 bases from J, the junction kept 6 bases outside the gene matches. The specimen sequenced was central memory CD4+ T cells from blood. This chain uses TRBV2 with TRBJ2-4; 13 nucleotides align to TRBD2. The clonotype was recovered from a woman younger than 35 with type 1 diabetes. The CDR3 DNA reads TGTGCCAGCAGCGCGGGACTAGCGGGGCCAAAAAACATTCAGTACTTC. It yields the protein CASSAGLAGPKNIQYF.